The rows below give T cell receptor beta chains drawn from one sample of a study of beta chain features in type 1 diabetes. TCRdb's copy holds only in-frame clones and misses some; the assay was immunoSEQ multiplex PCR. Of fewer than 65,000 clones listed, over 50% were seen once; the top ten hold 2.2%. Sequencing was done on a sample of Tregs from blood. The receptors originated from a woman younger than 30 in good health. Both conserved end residues are part of each CDR3. D genes are given only for firm matches. Size is omitted from some rows. Given values are once, few, many or a class for expanded clones.

abundance	v_gene	d_gene	j_gene	len	CDR3aa	CDR3nt
.	TRBV9	.	TRBJ2-7	15	CASSPRAGAGYEQYF	TGTGCCAGCAGCCCACGGGCGGGGGCGGGGTACGAGCAGTACTTC
.	TRBV5-1	TRBD1	TRBJ2-2	15	CASSLAGGNTGELFF	TGCGCCAGCAGCTTGGCAGGGGGCAACACCGGGGAGCTGTTTTTT
.	TRBV7-8	TRBD2	TRBJ2-5	14	CASSSPLAGETQYF	TGTGCCAGCAGCTCCCCACTAGCGGGAGAGACCCAGTACTTC
once	TRBV27	.	TRBJ1-5	13	CASSLRGVQPQHF	TGTGCCAGCAGTTTACGGGGGGTTCAGCCCCAGCATTTT
.	TRBV19	.	TRBJ1-2	12	CASSIRGYGYTF	TGTGCCAGTAGTATCAGAGGATACGGCTACACCTTC
few	TRBV10-2	TRBD2	TRBJ2-1	15	CASRRGLAGEGEQFF	TGCGCCAGCAGACGCGGACTAGCGGGAGAGGGTGAGCAGTTCTTC
.	TRBV5-1	.	TRBJ1-5	15	CASSLGPGSGQPQHF	TGCGCCAGCAGCTTGGGTCCAGGGTCGGGTCAGCCCCAGCATTTT
.	TRBV6-1	.	TRBJ2-5	14	CASSRAGDQETQYF	TGTGCCAGCAGTCGTGCAGGGGACCAAGAGACCCAGTACTTC
.	TRBV7-2	.	TRBJ2-5	14	CASSLYGGQETQYF	TGTGCCAGCAGCTTATACGGGGGCCAAGAGACCCAGTACTTC
.	TRBV25-1	TRBD1	TRBJ1-1	14	CASSEYGTGGKAFF	TGTGCCAGCAGTGAATATGGGACAGGGGGCAAAGCTTTCTTT
.	TRBV7-9	.	TRBJ1-2	13	CASSLGLLYGYTF	TGTGCCAGCAGCTTAGGTCTTCTCTATGGCTACACCTTC
.	TRBV18	.	TRBJ2-7	15	CASSRTGGGSYEQYF	TGTGCCAGCTCAAGGACAGGCGGGGGGTCCTACGAGCAGTACTTC
.	TRBV5-1	TRBD1	TRBJ2-5	15	CASSLGDRVQETQYF	TGCGCCAGCAGCTTGGGAGACAGGGTGCAAGAGACCCAGTACTTC
few	TRBV7-2	.	TRBJ2-1	12	CASSGPGGEQFF	TGTGCCAGCAGCGGCCCCGGGGGTGAGCAGTTCTTC
.	TRBV4-2	.	TRBJ1-3	16	CASSQVGGAGADTIYF	TGTGCCAGCAGCCAAGTCGGAGGGGCCGGAGCGGACACCATATATTTT
.	TRBV15	.	TRBJ2-3	14	CATRRRERTDTQYF	TGTGCCACCAGACGGCGGGAACGCACAGATACGCAGTATTTT
few	TRBV7-8	TRBD1	TRBJ2-6	18	CASSLEGAGMAGANVLTF	TGTGCCAGCAGCTTAGAGGGGGCAGGAATGGCCGGGGCCAACGTCCTGACTTTC
.	TRBV10-3	.	TRBJ2-1	14	CAIGSAGQTGEQFF	TGTGCCATCGGTTCAGCGGGACAAACTGGTGAGCAGTTCTTC
.	TRBV29-1	TRBD2	TRBJ2-1	14	CSVNYVLGLARQFF	TGCAGCGTTAACTACGTCCTGGGACTAGCTAGACAGTTCTTC
.	TRBV7-2	TRBD1	TRBJ2-1	16	CASSSYSGQGRNEQFF	TGTGCCAGCAGCTCCTACTCGGGACAGGGTAGGAATGAGCAGTTCTTC
.	TRBV30	TRBD2	TRBJ2-7	14	CAWGRDWGAYEQYF	TGTGCCTGGGGGAGGGATTGGGGTGCGTACGAGCAGTACTTC
.	TRBV7-9	TRBD1	TRBJ2-7	15	CASSSPGTGAHEQYF	TGTGCCAGCAGCTCGCCCGGGACAGGGGCCCACGAGCAGTACTTC
.	TRBV2	TRBD2	TRBJ2-3	16	CASNSMLAGGTDTQYF	TGTGCCAGCAACTCGATGCTAGCGGGGGGCACAGATACGCAGTATTTT
few	TRBV11-2	.	TRBJ2-1	11	CASSYFNEQFF	TGTGCCAGCAGCTACTTTAATGAGCAGTTCTTC
once	TRBV5-1	.	TRBJ2-5	15	CASSYPGGRQETQYF	TGCGCCAGCAGCTACCCGGGGGGCCGACAAGAGACCCAGTACTTC
.	TRBV20-1	.	TRBJ1-5	11	CSARRAGPQHF	TGCAGTGCTCGTAGAGCGGGGCCCCAGCATTTT
once	TRBV6-1	.	TRBJ1-5	15	CASSEGAARNQPQHF	TGTGCCAGCAGTGAAGGTGCCGCTCGGAATCAGCCCCAGCATTTT
.	TRBV5-6	.	TRBJ2-7	15	CASSLVDRGSYEQYF	TGTGCCAGCAGCTTGGTAGATCGGGGTTCCTACGAGCAGTACTTC
.	TRBV7-9	.	TRBJ2-3	14	CASSLEDWGDTQYF	TGTGCCAGCAGCTTAGAGGACTGGGGAGATACGCAGTATTTT
.	TRBV7-2	TRBD1	TRBJ1-6	15	CASSLNAGGRIPLHF	TGTGCCAGCAGCTTAAACGCAGGGGGGAGGATACCCCTCCACTTT
.	TRBV19	.	TRBJ2-7	13	CASRGLSLNEQYF	TGTGCCAGTAGGGGACTGTCTCTAAACGAGCAGTACTTC
.	TRBV18	.	TRBJ1-1	14	CASSPGRGGTEAFF	TGTGCCAGCTCACCAGGCAGGGGAGGGACTGAAGCTTTCTTT
few	TRBV29-1	.	TRBJ1-1	13	CSVAGLTDRLAFF	TGCAGCGTTGCGGGTCTGACAGATCGCTTAGCTTTCTTT
.	TRBV18	.	TRBJ2-5	13	CASSPQRGETQYF	TGTGCCAGCTCACCACAACGGGGGGAGACCCAGTACTTC
.	TRBV5-1	.	TRBJ2-3	14	CASSFGQLTDTQYF	TGCGCCAGCAGCTTTGGACAGCTCACAGATACGCAGTATTTT
few	TRBV6-1	TRBD1	TRBJ1-1	15	CASSDGQGRNTEAFF	TGTGCCAGCAGTGACGGACAGGGGAGGAACACTGAAGCTTTCTTT
.	TRBV15	.	TRBJ1-2	13	CATSREGRYGYTF	TGTGCCACCAGCAGAGAGGGGCGCTATGGCTACACCTTC
.	TRBV7-3	.	TRBJ1-1	13	CASSLGQNTEAFF	TGTGCCAGCAGCTTGGGACAGAACACTGAAGCTTTCTTT
.	TRBV5-1	TRBD2	TRBJ2-1	16	CASSLVLAGGVSEQFF	TGCGCCAGCAGCTTGGTACTAGCGGGAGGTGTAAGTGAGCAGTTCTTC
.	TRBV19	.	TRBJ2-2	17	CASSIILRGWNTGELFF	TGTGCCAGTAGTATTATTCTCCGGGGGTGGAACACCGGGGAGCTGTTTTTT
.	TRBV5-6	TRBD2	TRBJ2-1	17	CASSLLQTSGKSNEQFF	TGTGCCAGCAGCCTACTACAGACTAGCGGGAAATCTAATGAGCAGTTCTTC
.	TRBV27	TRBD2	TRBJ2-1	13	CASSLRREYEQFF	TGTGCCAGCAGTTTACGGCGGGAGTATGAGCAGTTCTTC
.	TRBV6-1	TRBD2	TRBJ2-1	15	CATTTSGGRLGEQFF	TGTGCCACCACGACTAGCGGGGGACGATTGGGTGAGCAGTTCTTC
.	TRBV5-1	.	TRBJ1-1	15	CASSSYSGGFTEAFF	TGCGCCAGCAGTTCGTATTCGGGGGGTTTCACTGAAGCTTTCTTT
few	TRBV2	TRBD1	TRBJ2-7	16	CASRGWDRGARGEQYF	TGTGCCAGCAGGGGCTGGGACAGGGGGGCCAGGGGCGAGCAGTACTTC
once	TRBV5-1	TRBD1	TRBJ2-2	15	CASYRGYPDTGELFF	TGCGCCAGCTACAGGGGCTATCCGGACACCGGGGAGCTGTTTTTT
.	TRBV29-1	TRBD1	TRBJ1-2	15	CSVEPRDRGSYGYTF	TGCAGCGTTGAGCCCCGGGACAGGGGAAGCTATGGCTACACCTTC